One and the same sample provided the 6 T cell receptor beta chains below, sequenced in a study of T cell changes during pregnancy in multiple sclerosis. Libraries were prepared by immunoSEQ multiplex PCR; TCRdb keeps only in-frame clonotypes and omits some of them. The data show tens of thousands of clones, approximately 85% seen once. Source: peripheral blood, taken in the first trimester of pregnancy. These receptors were obtained from a female donor with multiple sclerosis, enrolled in a pregnancy study.

Only one count was recorded for this clone. The chain couples TRBV19 to TRBJ2-1; TRBD2 matches 9 bases. CDR1 and CDR2 from the germline V gene are LNHDA and SQIVND (reference sequence). V was pared by 6 bases and J by 5 bases, with 11 bases of the junction left unmatched. The CDR3 covers 16 residues. The CDR3 loop is CASRENSGSSDNEQFF. The CDR3 DNA reads as TGTGCCAGTAGGGAAAATAGCGGGAGTTCCGACAATGAGCAGTTCTTC.

The chain is built from TRBV7-7 and TRBJ2-5, with 8 bases matching TRBD2. J gave up 5 bases and V 5 bases, and 7 bases lay outside the gene matches. This CDR3 is built from 14 residues. Germline V gives CDR1 SSHAT, CDR2 FNYEAQ (reference sequence). The CDR3 DNA reads as TGTGCCAGCAGCCTCACGGGGGGGGAGGAGACCCAGTACTTC. This codes for CASSLTGGEETQYF. Full variable domain (remainder filled in from reference TRBV7-7 and TRBJ2-5): GAGVSQSPRYKVTKRGQDVTLRCDPISSHATLYWYQQALGQGPEFLTYFNYEAQPDKSGLPSDRFSAERPEGSISTLTIQRTEQRDSAMYRCASSLTGGEETQYFGPGTRLLVL.

This chain uses TRBV18 with TRBJ1-2; the D gene is possibly TRBD1 (5 bases). V was cut by 2 bases and J by 4 bases, with 17 bases left in between. The CDR3 is 16 residues long. CDR1 KGHSH and CDR2 LQKENI come from the germline V gene. The CDR3 here is CASSPESWGRSYGYTF. CDR3 DNA: TGTGCCAGCTCACCAGAGTCGTGGGGCAGAAGCTATGGCTACACCTTC.

CDR3 in DNA: TGTGCCAGCAGCTTAACAGGACTAGCGTCAGATACGCAGTATTTT. Translation gives CASSLTGLASDTQYF. The rearrangement uses TRBV7-3 and TRBJ2-3; 9 nucleotides line up with TRBD2. This CDR3 has 15 residues. Germline trimming cut 0 bases from V and 4 bases from J; bases unmatched to any gene: 2. Germline CDR1 SGHTA, CDR2 FQGTGA.

The chain recombines TRBV6-1 with TRBJ2-7; weak D call: TRBD1 (6 bases). Between the trimmed V and J ends, which lost 2 bases and 5 bases, there was a span of 13 bases. Germline V gene lookup returns CDR1 MNHNS and CDR2 SASEGT. The CDR3 covers 14 residues. The CDR3 DNA reads as TGTGCCAGCAGTGAAAATACAGGGTTCCACGAGCAGTACTTC. Protein product: CASSENTGFHEQYF.

The gene calls are TRBV14 and TRBJ2-2; 14 nucleotides agree with TRBD2. The J segment lost 3 bases and the V segment lost 4 bases, leaving 7 bases of the junction unmatched. This CDR3 has 18 residues. Germline V CDR1 and CDR2: SGHDN, FVKESK. CDR3: CASSPGTSGRLHTGELFF. CDR3 bases: TGTGCCAGCAGCCCAGGGACTAGCGGGAGACTTCACACCGGGGAGCTGTTTTTT.